This T cell receptor beta chain was recorded in a study of PD-1 blockade in classical Hodgkin lymphoma (TCRdb year 2020). For the wider study: Nivolumab dosing was 3 mg/kg intravenously every 2 weeks, continuing until either disease progression or unacceptable toxicity. To define a peripheral blood immune signature of response to PD-1 blockade in classical Hodgkin lymphoma, the study combined TCR beta sequencing with CyTOF.

The study at large found these results: A significant rise by C4D1 was seen in CD4+ but not CD8+ TCR diversity (p=0.0027 vs p=0.16), with the rise being most apparent in complete responders (p=0.02). Baseline TCR diversity was reported as lower in newly diagnosed patients than in healthy donors, and lower still in relapsed/refractory patients. The study covered only a single clinical trial cohort, and the causes of the repertoire differences, possibly disease activity or prior therapy, were still not defined. Trial patients achieving complete response had baseline diversity similar to newly diagnosed patients, whereas partial responders and progressors had significantly lower diversity. Patients starting nivolumab less than 1 year after ASCT had lower diversity and were excluded from later analyses to avoid confounding by immune reconstitution.

The sample's time point label, decoded: cycle 4 day 1 (C4D1), after 5 to 7 weeks of nivolumab. Every trial patient had relapsed after autologous stem cell transplantation, and cohorts A, B and C differed in prior brentuximab vedotin exposure. Using a Miltenyi CD4+ T cell isolation kit, CD4+ T cells were purified from thawed PBMCs through magnetic negative selection. The trial cohort was composed of approximately 60 patients with relapsed/refractory classical Hodgkin lymphoma, for whom complete response, partial response or progressive disease was recorded as best overall response. Trial patients were treated with single-agent nivolumab in the multi-cohort phase II CheckMate 205 trial. An independent review committee assessed best overall response using the 2007 International Working Group response criteria. Trial PBMCs were obtained immediately prior to nivolumab initiation (C1D1) and on therapy at cycle 2 day 1 and cycle 4 day 1. Peripheral blood was collected in 8 mL Vacutainer Cell Preparation Tubes, from which PBMCs were isolated by centrifugation and then cryopreserved. Purified CD4+ and CD8+ fractions were prepared only for cases with an additional available PBMC sample. Magnetically labelled cells were removed on LS columns in a quadroMACS separator, and the flow-through was retained as the purified fraction.

The CDR3 covers 13 residues, taking in both the cysteine and the phenylalanine. The retained sequence is limited to the CDR3, 39 bases, with the frame set at the first base. The germline ends are 12 bases apart after V is trimmed by 6 bases and J by 3 bases. CDR1 and CDR2, per the germline V gene, are SQVTM and ANQGSEA. As for this clone: Its antigen is not yet known. No base quality values were provided; no much bigger clone lies one nucleotide off.

The Qiagen DNeasy kit was used to extract genomic DNA from unsorted PBMCs and from the negatively selected CD4+ and CD8+ fractions. TCR beta CDR3 regions were amplified by immunoSEQ multiplex PCR using primers annealing to V and J segments. A synthetic immune receptor repertoire was used to minimize amplification bias, and remaining bias was computationally removed after sequencing. Regarding the original processing steps: Repertoire diversity was quantified as the Shannon entropy index using custom Python scripts. The unsorted, CD4+ and CD8+ repertoires were each analyzed separately, with the exception of combined analyses, where CD4+ and CD8+ sequences were merged in silico. Clonal expansion was defined as a frequency increase of at least 2-fold after treatment compared with C1D1, and clones undetected at baseline were assigned a pseudocount of 0.5. Singleton clones were defined as clones with 0 or 1 copy at C1D1, and non-singleton clones were defined as clones with 2 or more copies. By matching protein sequences in sorted samples from the same patient, clones expanded in unsorted samples were annotated as CD4+, CD8+ or unknown. Diversity changes from C1D1 to C4D1 were tested in paired samples using Wilcoxon tests. Imported from immuneACCESS, the table was reduced by TCRdb to in-frame sequences with V and J called. These copies leave out some clones; in studies compared against another copy, an unresolved V gene accounts for under half, and the cause of the remainder is not known. V, J and clone size are taken as reported in that table, and D and trimming were inferred from the DNA itself. Recorded for this sample are fewer than 35,000 clones; under 90% of them occurred a single time. The ten largest clones add up to under 1% of the sample.

Source: CD4+ T cells from blood, taken before the fourth cycle of nivolumab. This receptor was obtained from a human donor with classical Hodgkin lymphoma. The sequence joins TRBV29-1 to TRBJ1-5; 6 matching bases give a weak D call of TRBD1. The CDR3: CSVTTGTNQPQHF. The base sequence is TGCAGCGTCACTACAGGGACCAATCAGCCCCAGCATTTT.